Here is one T cell receptor (beta chain) with its context. The data were obtained in a study of blood T cell repertoires in COVID-19. Study context: Donors in the United States, Italy and Spain gave samples during acute or convalescent COVID-19. T cells, B-cell-depleted T cells, or PBMCs supplied cDNA or gDNA.

Generated by immunoSEQ multiplex PCR, the TCRdb table keeps only in-frame clones and is missing some. The repertoire holds about 200,000 clones, with roughly 78% as singletons. The germline V gene encodes CDR1 MNHEY and CDR2 SMNVEV (reference sequence). The CDR3 covers 18 residues. Trimming took 2 bases from V and 6 from J; bases not matched to a gene: 13. The rearrangement links TRBV27 to TRBJ2-2; 9 bases agree with TRBD1. Sample: peripheral blood. The receptor was derived from an elderly woman with active or convalescent COVID-19. The CDR3 loop is CASSLRPGVWTGAGELFF. CDR3 bases: TGTGCCAGCAGTTTACGCCCTGGAGTCTGGACAGGGGCCGGGGAGCTGTTTTTT.